The TCR beta chain described here comes from a study of T-cell memory formation after mild COVID-19. For the study at large: TCR clusters largely stayed donor specific. General study findings and limits: Contracting CD4+ clones sat mainly in CM and EM; CD8+ in EMRA. Clones that contracted from day 15 to 85 were balanced CD4/CD8, while later expanders leaned CD4+.

Regarding this clonotype: Its specificity is unknown.

cDNA libraries for TCR alpha and TCR beta, carrying sample barcodes and UMIs, came from 5'RACE with constant-segment primers. Using its own MiXCR run on the 5' RACE reads, TCRdb lists one record per CDR3 protein. Of under 650,000 distinct CDR3 sequences listed, approximately 19% were seen once; the top ten hold 12%. Sequencing was done on a sample of PBMCs or a T cell subset sorted from them (not recorded which). The TCR originated in an adult woman who had mild COVID-19 (a few samples of this study predate the infection). Cell type and time point are not known.

CDR3 sequence reads: CATSREGGRESPYEQYF. As DNA, the CDR3 is TGTGCCACCAGCAGAGAGGGTGGTCGGGAATCCCCCTACGAGCAGTACTTC. V gene TRBV15 combines with J gene TRBJ2-7; a possible D gene is TRBD2 (5 bases). Germline V CDR1 and CDR2: LNHNV, YYDKDF (reference sequence). V was shortened by 0 bases and J by 2 bases, with 17 bases between the two germline ends. The CDR3 has 17 amino acids.